This T cell receptor (beta chain) was recovered during a study of blood T cell repertoires in COVID-19 (dated by TCRdb to about 2020). For the study in its entirety: Collaborator samples came from the United States, Italy and Spain and covered acute and convalescent phases of COVID-19. The prospective study material was composed of cDNA or gDNA derived from T cells, B-cell-depleted T cells, or PBMCs. The dataset comprised deeply sampled blood TCRbeta repertoires from subjects exposed to, actively infected with, or recovered from COVID-19. The repertoires were made available in a free public database intended to serve as a resource for research on the immune response to SARS-CoV-2. The samples were drawn from two sources: the first 160 participants of the ongoing ImmuneRACE study, and fewer than 1,500 subjects contributed by 6 global collaborators. Sample metadata almost always included a de-identified subject ID, COVID-19 status, age in years and sex. HLA class I and class II types, where available, came from metadata supplied by the sample provider rather than from assay-based typing.

The CDR3 contains 18 residues, cysteine and phenylalanine counted. The DNA shown is the 54-base CDR3, in frame from base 1. V ends up 1 base short and J 0 bases short, with an unmatched junction base count of 7. CDR1 is given as SGHTA and CDR2 as FQGNSA, both from the germline V gene. The collaborating institutions used their own protocols to collect whole blood in K2EDTA tubes. For TCRbeta analysis, collaborators shipped samples as frozen whole blood, isolated PBMCs, or DNA extracted from either of those sample types. General study outcomes and caveats: The amount of clinical and demographic metadata varied by source and participant and was provided uncurated.

A note on this clone: This receptor's antigen is unknown. Base qualities were left out, and no much larger clone turns up one base away.

TCRbeta CDR3 regions were amplified from genomic DNA by means of the immunoSEQ Assay, a bias-controlled multiplex PCR. As for the authors' bioinformatics: The number of nucleated cells in each sample was estimated by amplification of reference gene primers within the assay. To quantify the absolute abundance of each unique TCRbeta CDR3 rearrangement, sequence reads were collapsed and filtered. Productive Simpson clonality was computed per sample as the square root of Simpson's diversity index over productive rearrangements. Entries here come from immuneACCESS through TCRdb and include only in-frame sequences with V and J called. Some clones fail to appear in such tables; in the studies checked, an unresolved V gene covers under half of the shortfall, and the cause of the remainder is unknown. V and J calls plus clone size are reproduced from that table; the DNA served to infer D and trimming. The sample includes around 120,000 clones, with roughly 90% observed a single time. About 7.7% of the sample is held by the ten biggest clonotypes.

The chain was built from TRBV7-2 and TRBJ2-3, with 10 junctional bases fitting TRBD2. The TCR sequence derives from a human donor in a cohort sampled during active COVID-19. Sequencing was done on a sample of peripheral blood. The CDR3 sequence is CASSLEIAGGSSTDTQYF. The DNA sequence is TGTGCCAGCAGCTTAGAAATAGCGGGAGGATCTAGCACAGATACGCAGTATTTT.